The T cell receptor (beta chain) described here comes from a study of T cells in Graves' hyperthyroidism and ophthalmopathy. Amplification of TCR beta CDR3 regions used RNA as the template. The study used the HTBI primer set for a first-round RT-PCR of the TCR CDR3. TCRdb passed the multiplex PCR reads through MiXCR, listing each CDR3 protein once. The sample carries some 550,000 distinct CDR3 sequences, under 25% recorded once. This CDR3 has 16 residues. Germline values: CDR1 DFQATT, CDR2 SNEGSKA (reference sequence). Trimming removed 3 bases from V and 4 bases from J, with 21 bases in between. Absent ophthalmopathy progression within 18 months defined stable Graves' hyperthyroidism. Reasons for excluding patients were uncontrolled infection, other autoimmune disease, pregnancy or lactation. Each diagnosis was grounded in clinical symptoms, serum thyroxine and TRAb, thyroid ultrasound, and orbital computed tomography.

The V and J genes are TRBV20-1 and TRBJ2-5; tentative D call: TRBD1 (9 bases). The source of this sequence is a man between 18 and 35 years old with Graves' hyperthyroidism. Material for sequencing was blood. CDR3 DNA sequence: TGCAGTGCTAGTATAGCGGGGACAGGGTTCGGAGAGACCCAGTACTTC. It is translated as CSASIAGTGFGETQYF.